A selection of T cell receptor beta chains follows, all from one sample in a study of T cell responses to AZD1222 COVID-19 vaccine. The protocol was immunoSEQ multiplex PCR, while the TCRdb copy is restricted to in-frame clones and leaves out a portion. The sample has approximately 130,000 clones, roughly 92% seen once; the top ten hold 1% to 1.3%. This specimen consisted of peripheral blood, obtained 28 days after the second AZD1222 dose. Receptors originate from an adult who received the AZD1222 COVID-19 vaccine. Each CDR3 is given with its conserved first and last residue. The order of the fields is clone size, D gene, J gene, V gene, CDR3 DNA, CDR3 protein. A D gene is named only where the DNA matches it firmly. Size is omitted from some rows. Given values are once, few, many or a class for expanded clones.

size: .; D: .; J: TRBJ2-7; V: TRBV3-1/TRBV3-2; DNA: TGTGCCAGCAGCCAAGGGGGCCTAGCTGGAGGTGGCTACGAGCAGTACTTC; CDR3: CASSQGGLAGGGYEQYF
size: .; D: .; J: TRBJ2-7; V: TRBV7-9; DNA: TGTGCCAGCAGCTTAGTTCAGAGTCAGAGCCACGAGCAGTACTTC; CDR3: CASSLVQSQSHEQYF
size: .; D: .; J: TRBJ2-3; V: TRBV6-5; DNA: TGTGCCAGCAGCCAAGGCGGAGATACGCAGTATTTT; CDR3: CASSQGGDTQYF
size: .; D: TRBD2; J: TRBJ2-7; V: TRBV5-1; DNA: TGCGCCAGCAATGGAGGGGTAGCGGGGGCCTCCTACGAGCAGTACTTC; CDR3: CASNGGVAGASYEQYF
size: few; D: .; J: TRBJ2-7; V: TRBV19; DNA: TGTGCCAGTAGTCTTCTTTTAGGAAGCTCCTACGAGCAGTACTTC; CDR3: CASSLLLGSSYEQYF
size: .; D: .; J: TRBJ1-3; V: TRBV11-3; DNA: TGTGCCAGCAGCCTGTGGGGTGGAAACACCATATATTTT; CDR3: CASSLWGGNTIYF
size: once; D: .; J: TRBJ1-5; V: TRBV27; DNA: TGTGCCAGCAGTACGCGGGGAGGGAATCAGCCCCAGCATTTT; CDR3: CASSTRGGNQPQHF
size: few; D: TRBD1; J: TRBJ2-3; V: TRBV6-2/TRBV6-3; DNA: TGTGCCAGCAGCCGACAGGGCCAGTCACCAAAAGGTCTTTTT; CDR3: CASSRQGQSPKGLF
size: .; D: TRBD1; J: TRBJ2-7; V: TRBV24-1; DNA: TGTGCCACCAGTGAAGCAGGGGGCGCGGCCTACGAGCAGTACTTC; CDR3: CATSEAGGAAYEQYF
size: .; D: .; J: TRBJ1-4; V: TRBV9; DNA: TGTGCCAGCAGCTTGAGTGGAGGGGTGGCTGAAAAACTGTTTTTT; CDR3: CASSLSGGVAEKLFF
size: .; D: TRBD1; J: TRBJ1-5; V: TRBV7-2; DNA: TGTGCCAGCAACACAGGGGTTGGGCAGCCCCAGCATTTT; CDR3: CASNTGVGQPQHF
size: .; D: TRBD1; J: TRBJ1-1; V: TRBV3-1/TRBV3-2; DNA: TGTGCCAGCAGCCTCCAGGGGGCCAGCACTGAAGCTTTCTTT; CDR3: CASSLQGASTEAFF
size: .; D: TRBD1; J: TRBJ1-2; V: TRBV5-6; DNA: TGTGCCAGCAGCCTCGGGACAGGGGTCGGCTACACCTTC; CDR3: CASSLGTGVGYTF
size: .; D: .; J: TRBJ1-1; V: TRBV18; DNA: TGTGCCAGCTCACCTGATATGAACACTGAAGCTTTCTTT; CDR3: CASSPDMNTEAFF
size: .; D: .; J: TRBJ2-5; V: TRBV30; DNA: TGTGCCTGGAGTAGGAGCGGACAAGAGACCCAGTACTTC; CDR3: CAWSRSGQETQYF